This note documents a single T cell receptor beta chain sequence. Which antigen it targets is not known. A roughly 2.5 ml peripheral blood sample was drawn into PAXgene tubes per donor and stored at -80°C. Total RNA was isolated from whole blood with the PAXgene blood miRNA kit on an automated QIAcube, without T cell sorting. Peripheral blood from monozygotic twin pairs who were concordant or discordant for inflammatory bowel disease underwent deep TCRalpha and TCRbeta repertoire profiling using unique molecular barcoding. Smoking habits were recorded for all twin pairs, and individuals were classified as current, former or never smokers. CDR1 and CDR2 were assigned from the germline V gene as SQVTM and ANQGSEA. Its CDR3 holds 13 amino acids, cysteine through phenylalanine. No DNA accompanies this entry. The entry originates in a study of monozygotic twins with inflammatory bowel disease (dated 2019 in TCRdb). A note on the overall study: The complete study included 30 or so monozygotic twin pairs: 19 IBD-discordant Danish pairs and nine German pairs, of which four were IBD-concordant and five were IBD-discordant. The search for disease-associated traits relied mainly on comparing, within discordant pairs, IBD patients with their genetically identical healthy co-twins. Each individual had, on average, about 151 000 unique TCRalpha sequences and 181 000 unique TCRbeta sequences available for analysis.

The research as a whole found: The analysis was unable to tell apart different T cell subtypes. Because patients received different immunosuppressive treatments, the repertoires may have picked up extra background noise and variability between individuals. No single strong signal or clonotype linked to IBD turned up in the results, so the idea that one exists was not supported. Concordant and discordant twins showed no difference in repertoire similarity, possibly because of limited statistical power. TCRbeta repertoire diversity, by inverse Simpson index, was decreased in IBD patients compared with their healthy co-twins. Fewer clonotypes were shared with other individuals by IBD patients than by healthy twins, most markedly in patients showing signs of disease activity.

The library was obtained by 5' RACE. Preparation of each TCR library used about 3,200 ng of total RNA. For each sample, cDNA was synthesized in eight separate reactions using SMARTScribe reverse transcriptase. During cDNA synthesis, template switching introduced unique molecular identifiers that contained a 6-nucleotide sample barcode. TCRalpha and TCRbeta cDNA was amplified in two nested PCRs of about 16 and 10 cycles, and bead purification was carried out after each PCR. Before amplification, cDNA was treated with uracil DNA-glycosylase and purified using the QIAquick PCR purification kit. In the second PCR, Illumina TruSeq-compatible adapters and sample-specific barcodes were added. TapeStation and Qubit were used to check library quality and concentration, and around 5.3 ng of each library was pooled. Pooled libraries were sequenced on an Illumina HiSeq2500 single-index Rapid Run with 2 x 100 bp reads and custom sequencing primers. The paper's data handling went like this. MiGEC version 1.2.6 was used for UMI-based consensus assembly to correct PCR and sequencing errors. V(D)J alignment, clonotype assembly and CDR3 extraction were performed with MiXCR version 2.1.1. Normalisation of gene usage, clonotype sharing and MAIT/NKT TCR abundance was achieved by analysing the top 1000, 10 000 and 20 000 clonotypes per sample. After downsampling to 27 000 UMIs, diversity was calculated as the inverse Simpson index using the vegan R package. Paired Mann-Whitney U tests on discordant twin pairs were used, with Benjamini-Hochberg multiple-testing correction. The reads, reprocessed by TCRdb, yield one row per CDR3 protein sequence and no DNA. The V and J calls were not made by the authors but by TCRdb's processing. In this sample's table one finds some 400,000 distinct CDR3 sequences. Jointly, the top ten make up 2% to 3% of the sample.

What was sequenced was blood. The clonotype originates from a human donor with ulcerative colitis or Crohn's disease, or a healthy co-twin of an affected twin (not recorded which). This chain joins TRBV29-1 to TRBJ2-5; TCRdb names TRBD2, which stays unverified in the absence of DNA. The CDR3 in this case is CSVDERGQETQYF.